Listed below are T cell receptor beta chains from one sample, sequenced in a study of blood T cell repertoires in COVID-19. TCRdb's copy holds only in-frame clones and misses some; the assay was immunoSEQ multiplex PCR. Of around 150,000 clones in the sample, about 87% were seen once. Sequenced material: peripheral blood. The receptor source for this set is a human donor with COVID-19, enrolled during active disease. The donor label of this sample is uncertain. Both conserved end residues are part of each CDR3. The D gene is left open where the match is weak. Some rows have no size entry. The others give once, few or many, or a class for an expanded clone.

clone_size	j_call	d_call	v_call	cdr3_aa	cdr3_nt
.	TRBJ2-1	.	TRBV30	CAWSVVGGEQFF	TGTGCCTGGAGCGTAGTCGGTGGTGAGCAGTTCTTC
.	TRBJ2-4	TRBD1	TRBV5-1	CASSKGQEAENIQYF	TGCGCCAGCAGCAAAGGACAGGAGGCCGAAAACATTCAGTACTTC
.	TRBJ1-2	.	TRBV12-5	CASGLSVRPGYGYTF	TGTGCTAGTGGTTTGTCGGTGCGTCCCGGGTATGGCTACACCTTC
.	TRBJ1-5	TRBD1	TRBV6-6	CASSKGQGALQPQHF	TGTGCCAGCAGTAAAGGACAGGGGGCCCTGCAGCCCCAGCATTTT
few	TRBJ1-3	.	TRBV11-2	CASSLDSLGNTIYF	TGTGCCAGCAGCTTAGATTCGTTGGGAAACACCATATATTTT
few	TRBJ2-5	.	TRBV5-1	CASSLTQETQYF	TGCGCCAGCAGCCTAACCCAAGAGACCCAGTACTTC
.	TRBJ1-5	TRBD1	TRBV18	CASSPEPGGQQPQHF	TGTGCCAGCTCACCGGAGCCAGGGGGGCAGCAGCCCCAGCATTTT
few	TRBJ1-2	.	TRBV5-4	CASSFAGVINGYTF	TGTGCCAGCAGCTTTGCGGGGGTCATAAATGGCTACACCTTC
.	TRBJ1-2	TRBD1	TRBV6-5	CASRRDREDYTF	TGTGCCAGCAGAAGGGACAGGGAAGACTACACCTTC
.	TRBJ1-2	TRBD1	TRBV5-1	CASSRTVTGSYGYTF	TGCGCCAGCAGCAGAACCGTGACAGGGAGCTATGGCTACACCTTC
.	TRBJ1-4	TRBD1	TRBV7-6	CASSLATGGVEKLFF	TGTGCCAGCAGCTTAGCAACAGGGGGCGTTGAAAAACTGTTTTTT
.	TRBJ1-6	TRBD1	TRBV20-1	CSASVRTGGNSPLHF	TGCAGTGCTAGTGTGAGGACAGGGGGGAATTCACCCCTCCACTTT
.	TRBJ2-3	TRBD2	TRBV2	CASSPGLAGGPSTDTQYF	TGTGCCAGCAGTCCGGGACTAGCGGGAGGCCCTAGCACAGATACGCAGTATTTT
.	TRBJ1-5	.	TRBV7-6	CASSWNNGKNQPQHF	TGTGCCAGCAGCTGGAACAACGGGAAAAATCAGCCCCAGCATTTT
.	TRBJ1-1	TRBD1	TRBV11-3	CASSAPPPRGLGAFF	TGTGCCAGCAGCGCACCCCCCCCCAGGGGGCTCGGGGCTTTCTTT
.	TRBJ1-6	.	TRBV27	CASSSTVPSYNSPLHF	TGTGCCAGCAGCAGTACAGTACCCTCCTATAATTCACCCCTCCACTTT
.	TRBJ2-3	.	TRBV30	CAWTPCGAPDTQYF	TGTGCCTGGACCCCATGTGGGGCGCCGGATACGCAGTATTTT
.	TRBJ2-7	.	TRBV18	CASSSQGQPGNEQYF	TGTGCCAGCTCATCCCAGGGGCAGCCGGGCAACGAGCAGTACTTC
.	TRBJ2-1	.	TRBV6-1	CASSEERGTLYNEQFF	TGTGCCAGCAGTGAAGAGAGGGGGACCCTTTACAATGAGCAGTTCTTC
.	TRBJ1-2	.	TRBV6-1	CASSEAWRARGHGYTF	TGTGCCAGCAGTGAAGCGTGGAGGGCGAGAGGGCATGGCTACACCTTC
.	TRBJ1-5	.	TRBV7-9	CASSHSGGQPQHF	TGTGCCAGCAGCCACAGCGGGGGTCAGCCCCAGCATTTT
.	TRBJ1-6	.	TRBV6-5	CASIETGGNSPLHF	TGTGCCAGCATCGAGACAGGTGGTAATTCACCCCTCCACTTT
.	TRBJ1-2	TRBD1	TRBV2	CASRGADREIYGYTF	TGTGCCAGCAGGGGAGCGGACAGGGAGATCTATGGCTACACCTTC
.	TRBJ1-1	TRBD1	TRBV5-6	CASSFYAGTGSNTEAFF	TGTGCCAGCAGCTTCTATGCCGGGACAGGGTCGAACACTGAAGCTTTCTTT
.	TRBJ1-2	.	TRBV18	CASSPGEENYGYTF	TGTGCCAGCTCACCAGGGGAGGAAAACTATGGCTACACCTTC
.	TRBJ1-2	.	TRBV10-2	CASSAGFNYGYTF	TGCGCCAGCAGCGCCGGTTTTAACTATGGCTACACCTTC
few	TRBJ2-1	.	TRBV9	CASSVRQGYNEQFF	TGTGCCAGCAGCGTACGTCAGGGGTACAATGAGCAGTTCTTC
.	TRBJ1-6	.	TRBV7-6	CASSPGPASYNSPLHF	TGTGCCAGCAGCCCAGGGCCGGCCTCCTATAATTCACCCCTCCACTTT
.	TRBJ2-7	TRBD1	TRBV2	CASSSQGYEQYF	TGTGCCAGCAGTTCACAGGGGTACGAGCAGTACTTC
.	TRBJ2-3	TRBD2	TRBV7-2	CASSFQGLSTDTQYF	TGTGCCAGCAGCTTTCAGGGACTAAGCACAGATACGCAGTATTTT
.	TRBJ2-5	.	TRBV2	CASIVQGRETQYF	TGTGCCAGCATAGTTCAGGGGCGTGAGACCCAGTACTTC
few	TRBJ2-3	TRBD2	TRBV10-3	CAISETSGGSTDTQYF	TGTGCCATCAGTGAGACTAGCGGAGGGAGCACAGATACGCAGTATTTT
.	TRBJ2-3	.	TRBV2	CASSILGDTQYF	TGTGCCAGCAGTATACTAGGGGATACGCAGTATTTT
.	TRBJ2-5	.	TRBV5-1	CASSIHPGARETQYF	TGCGCCAGCAGCATCCACCCAGGGGCGAGGGAGACCCAGTACTTC
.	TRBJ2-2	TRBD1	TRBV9	CASSFDRGGSTGELFF	TGTGCCAGCAGCTTTGACAGGGGTGGATCCACCGGGGAGCTGTTTTTT
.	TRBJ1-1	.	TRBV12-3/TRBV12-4	CASSPDSYNSFF	TGTGCCAGCAGCCCGGACAGCTATAACAGTTTCTTT
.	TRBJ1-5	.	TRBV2	CASRRDNQPQHF	TGTGCCAGCCGACGGGACAATCAGCCCCAGCATTTT